Listed here are 32 T cell receptor beta chains from one sample, sequenced in a study of blood T cell repertoires in COVID-19. TCRdb's copy holds only in-frame clones and misses some; the assay was immunoSEQ multiplex PCR. The table records 300,000 to 450,000 clones, 70% to 90% of them present only once. The sequenced material came from PBMCs or T cells enriched from blood (not recorded which). These receptors all come from a man aged 40-49 years in a cohort exposed to, infected with or recovered from COVID-19 (not recorded which).

This clone has more than one count but fewer than ten. The CDR3 DNA is TGTGCCACCGGACTAGCGGACAACAATGAGCAGTTCTTC. Encoded protein: CATGLADNNEQFF. The chain combines TRBV2 with TRBJ2-1; 10 bases agree with TRBD2. From germline, CDR1 is SNHLY and CDR2 FYNNEI. There are 13 residues in the CDR3. The V gene end was trimmed by 10 bases and the J gene end by 5 bases; junction bases not matched to a gene: 5.

This clone was observed a single time. The rearrangement links TRBV11-2 to TRBJ2-5; TRBD1 agrees at 8 bases. This CDR3 contains 13 residues. The J segment lost 5 bases and the V segment lost 5 bases, leaving 4 bases of the junction unmatched. Germline V lookup: CDR1 SGHAT, CDR2 FQNNGV. DNA of the CDR3: TGTGCCAGCAGCCTGGACAGGGCGGAGACCCAGTACTTC. It codes for CASSLDRAETQYF.

The chain employs TRBV18 and TRBJ2-2; D might be TRBD2 (6 bases). Trimming removed 2 bases at V and 1 base at J, with 8 bases between. Germline assignment: CDR1 KGHSH and CDR2 LQKENI. There are 15 residues in the CDR3. The CDR3 nucleotides are TGTGCCAGCTCACCAGGAGCGGGGAACACCGGGGAGCTGTTTTTT. Protein product: CASSPGAGNTGELFF.

This clone has just a few counts. This chain joins TRBV7-3 and TRBJ2-3; 7 nucleotides line up with TRBD1. The CDR3 consists of 14 residues. Trimming removed 4 bases from V and 0 bases from J; junction bases left unmatched: 1. Germline V gene data show CDR1 as SGHTA and CDR2 as FQGTGA. The CDR3 DNA reads as TGTGCCAGCAGCTCGGGACAGAGCACAGATACGCAGTATTTT. Translated, it gives CASSSGQSTDTQYF.

The chain is built from TRBV5-1 and TRBJ2-2; 9 nucleotides align to TRBD1. Looked up from germline, CDR1 is SGHRS and CDR2 is YFSETQ. Trimming cost V 4 bases and J 5 bases; bases outside gene matches: 6. The CDR3 is 15 amino acids. CDR3 in amino acids: CASSRDRAGTGELFF. The CDR3, as DNA: TGCGCCAGCAGCCGGGACAGGGCGGGTACCGGGGAGCTGTTTTTT.

The chain couples TRBV28 to TRBJ1-2; the D is unclear. The CDR3 is 15 residues long. Germline V gene data show CDR1 as MDHEN and CDR2 as SYDVKM. V shed 2 bases and J shed 4 bases, with 14 bases lying between them. CDR3 in amino acids: CASSLPQLPPYGYTF. The CDR3 nucleotides read TGTGCCAGCAGTTTACCACAGCTTCCCCCCTATGGCTACACCTTC.

This clone was observed once. The rearrangement joins TRBV5-1 to TRBJ1-1; 9 bases align to TRBD1. V lost 4 bases to trimming and J lost 1 base; unmatched junction nucleotides: 5. This CDR3 contains 15 residues. Germline values: CDR1 SGHRS, CDR2 YFSETQ. The CDR3 here is CASSATGQGNTEAFF. The CDR3 nucleotides are TGCGCCAGCAGCGCTACGGGACAGGGGAACACTGAAGCTTTCTTT.

The rearrangement joins TRBV25-1 to TRBJ1-2; TRBD1 agrees at 10 bases. Losses at the gene ends were 2 bases for V and 4 bases for J; bases not matched to a gene: 4. The germline CDR1 and CDR2 sequences are MGHDK and SYGVNS. The length of the CDR3 is 15 residues. CDR3 nucleotides: TGTGCCAGCAGTGAACTGACAGGGGGCATCTATGGCTACACCTTC. It codes for CASSELTGGIYGYTF.

The genes are TRBV21-1 and TRBJ2-7; the table's D call, TRBD2, was not checked against the DNA. TRBV21-1 is a pseudogene locus. This CDR3 region has 15 residues. For the CDR3, the DNA is TGTGCCAGCAGCAATTGGGGGGGAGCACCCTACGAGCAGTACTTC. It is translated as CASSNWGGAPYEQYF.

The chain combines TRBV21-1 with TRBJ1-4. TRBV21-1 is tagged as a pseudogene. The CDR3 extends over 15 amino acids. The CDR3 sequence: CASSPRARTREKLFF. CDR3 in DNA: TGTGCCAGCAGCCCCCGAGCCAGGACTAGGGAAAAACTGTTTTTT.

There are a few counts of this clone. The V and J genes are TRBV5-6 and TRBJ2-1, with 8 bases that match TRBD2. The CDR3 is made up of 18 amino acids. The germline CDR1 and CDR2 sequences are SGHDT and YYEEEE. With V trimmed by 5 bases and J by 3 bases, 16 bases remained unmatched. CDR3 bases: TGTGCCAGCAGGCTGAATCTTCCGGGACTAGGGTACTACAATGAGCAGTTCTTC. Translated: CASRLNLPGLGYYNEQFF. Complete variable domain (other parts from reference TRBV5-6 and TRBJ2-1): DAGVTQSPTHLIKTRGQQVTLRCSPKSGHDTVSWYQQALGQGPQFIFQYYEEEERQRGNFPDRFSGHQFPNYSSELNVNALLLGDSALYLCASRLNLPGLGYYNEQFFGPGTRLTVL.

The chain employs TRBV7-9 and TRBJ1-6, with a tentative D call TRBD1 (6 bases). The CDR3 covers 15 residues. Trimming cost V 5 bases and J 9 bases, with 17 bases left between them. Per the germline V gene, CDR1 is SEHNR and CDR2 is FQNEAQ (reference sequence). Here the CDR3 reads CASSAAGTFGSPLHF. The CDR3 nucleotides are TGTGCCAGCAGCGCCGCCGGGACATTTGGTTCACCCCTCCACTTT. Combining the CDR3 with reference TRBV7-9 and TRBJ1-6 gives the whole variable domain DTGVSQNPRHKITKRGQNVTFRCDPISEHNRLYWYRQTLGQGPEFLTYFQNEAQLEKSRLLSDRFSAERPKGSFSTLEIQRTEQGDSAMYLCASSAAGTFGSPLHFGNGTRLTVT.

This chain uses TRBV28 with TRBJ2-7, with TRBD1 identical over 9 bases. The trim removed 10 bases at V and 9 bases at J, leaving 10 bases unmatched. Germline lookup yields CDR1 MDHEN and CDR2 SYDVKM. This CDR3 comprises 12 residues. The CDR3 nucleotides read TGTGCCACCTCGACAGGGGGTACTGGGCAGTACTTC. Residues: CATSTGGTGQYF. Looking up the rest from reference TRBV28 and TRBJ2-7 gives the full variable domain: DVKVTQSSRYLVKRTGEKVFLECVQDMDHENMFWYRQDPGLGLRLIYFSYDVKMKEKGDIPEGYSVSREKKERFSLILESASTNQTSMYLCATSTGGTGQYFGPGTRLTVT.

V usage is TRBV18 and J usage is TRBJ1-2, with 8 bases that match TRBD1. V shed 5 bases, J shed 2 bases, and the junction held 7 bases outside the gene matches. Germline V lookup: CDR1 KGHSH, CDR2 LQKENI. The CDR3 loop spans 15 amino acids. For the CDR3, the DNA is TGTGCCAGCTCATCAGGACAGGGCCCGAACTATGGCTACACCTTC. Translation gives CASSSGQGPNYGYTF.

The rearrangement links TRBV7-9 to TRBJ1-2; D gene uncertain. The germline V and J ends were trimmed by 2 bases and 2 bases, with 6 bases remaining between them. The CDR3 totals 13 residues. CDR1 and CDR2 from the germline V gene are SEHNR and FQNEAQ (reference sequence). The CDR3 DNA sequence: TGTGCCAGCAGCTTAACAGAAAACTATGGCTACACCTTC. Its translation is CASSLTENYGYTF.

The rearrangement uses TRBV10-1 and TRBJ1-5; 7 nucleotides agree with TRBD1. J gave up 4 bases and V 3 bases, and 0 bases lay outside the gene matches. The CDR3 totals 13 residues. Germline values: CDR1 WNHNN, CDR2 SYGVQD (reference sequence). CDR3 nucleotides: TGCGCCAGCAGTGAACAGGGGAATCAGCCCCAGCATTTT. It translates to CASSEQGNQPQHF.

This clone was seen a single time. The rearrangement links TRBV2 to TRBJ2-2; D is perhaps TRBD2 (5 bases). Germline V gene sequence: CDR1 SNHLY, CDR2 FYNNEI. V lost 7 bases and J 5 bases, leaving 14 bases between the germline ends. The CDR3 consists of 14 residues. CDR3 amino acids: CASTRGIRTGELFF. The CDR3 bases are TGTGCCAGCACTCGGGGAATTCGGACCGGGGAGCTGTTTTTT.

The chain joins TRBV7-6 to TRBJ2-7; no reliable D call. This CDR3 is built from 13 residues. V gave up 5 bases and J gave up 3 bases, with 11 bases separating them. Germline assignment: CDR1 SGHVS and CDR2 FNYEAQ. The CDR3 region has the DNA TGTGCCAGCAGCCTGACGGGTCGCTACGAGCAGTACTTC. Protein: CASSLTGRYEQYF.

The chain combines TRBV29-1 with TRBJ2-3, with 7 positions matching TRBD2. The V and J ends lost 5 bases and 5 bases, in that order; junction bases with no gene match: 4. Germline V gene sequence: CDR1 SQVTM, CDR2 ANQGSEA. This CDR3 region has 12 residues. The CDR3 loop is CSVTSAVDTQYF. For the CDR3, the DNA is TGCAGCGTTACTAGCGCCGTAGATACGCAGTATTTT.

V and J are TRBV11-1 and TRBJ2-1; TRBD2 might be the D (7 bases). Germline assignment: CDR1 SGHAT and CDR2 FQDESV (reference sequence). This CDR3 has 15 amino acids. Between the trimmed V and J ends, which lost 4 bases and 7 bases, there was a span of 17 bases. The CDR3 DNA reads as TGTGCCAGCAGCTACGGAGAGGGGGGGTGGAATGAGCAGTTCTTC. Translating gives CASSYGEGGWNEQFF.

The chain has TRBV2 and TRBJ2-7; 10 bases align to TRBD1. The CDR3 loop spans 13 amino acids. The junction had 3 bases not matched to a gene; V was cut back by 5 bases and J by 5 bases. The germline CDR1 and CDR2 sequences are SNHLY and FYNNEI. Written as DNA, the CDR3 is TGTGCCAGCAGTCGGGACAGGGGCGACGAGCAGTACTTC. Translating gives CASSRDRGDEQYF.

This clone occurred once. The chain is built from TRBV5-4 and TRBJ2-3, with 8 nucleotides matching TRBD2. CDR1 is SGHNT and CDR2 is YYREEE in the germline V gene (reference sequence). V lost 1 base, J lost 2 bases, and 6 bases stayed unmatched. The CDR3 runs to 16 residues. CDR3 nucleotide sequence: TGTGCCAGCAGCTTGCGTATTAGCGGGAACACAGATACGCAGTATTTT. As protein: CASSLRISGNTDTQYF.

J is TRBJ1-3 and V is TRBV5-6, with TRBD1 matching over 8 bases. CDR1 is SGHDT and CDR2 is YYEEEE in the germline V gene. With 4 bases clipped from V and 2 bases from J, the junction kept 5 bases outside the gene matches. CDR3 size: 15 residues. The CDR3 loop reads CASSEIQGAGNTIYF. For the CDR3, the DNA is TGTGCCAGCAGCGAGATACAGGGGGCTGGAAACACCATATATTTT.

This rearrangement joins TRBV2 to TRBJ2-6; D remains unclear. The CDR3 spans 15 residues. V was pared by 7 bases and J by 1 base, with 11 bases between. CDR1 is SNHLY and CDR2 is FYNNEI in the germline V gene. In DNA, the CDR3 is TGTGCCAGCACCGAGGTGGGTTCTGGGGCCAACGTCCTGACTTTC. Translated: CASTEVGSGANVLTF.

This chain joins TRBV5-8 and TRBJ2-2; perhaps TRBD1 as D (6 bases). Germline V gene sequence: CDR1 SGHTS, CDR2 YDEGEE. The CDR3 is made up of 16 amino acids. Between the trimmed V and J ends, which lost 1 base and 6 bases, there was a span of 16 bases. The CDR3: CASSLTAGVSAGELFF. The CDR3 DNA reads as TGTGCCAGCAGCTTGACAGCAGGGGTCAGCGCCGGGGAGCTGTTTTTT.

The chain joins TRBV5-4 to TRBJ1-2; 10 nucleotides align to TRBD1. Germline V gives CDR1 SGHNT, CDR2 YYREEE (reference sequence). J gave up 8 bases and V 2 bases, and 6 bases lay outside the gene matches. The CDR3 extends over 14 amino acids. The CDR3 coding sequence is TGTGCCAGCAGCTTCAACGACAGGGGGCGCGGCTACACCTTC. Translated, it gives CASSFNDRGRGYTF.

This rearrangement joins TRBV27 to TRBJ1-1, with 7 bases aligning to TRBD1. The CDR3 is 15 amino acids. The germline CDR1 and CDR2 sequences are MNHEY and SMNVEV (reference sequence). Losses at the gene ends were 5 bases for V and 5 bases for J; bases not matched to a gene: 11. CDR3 region: CASSTNRQGRTEAFF. DNA for the CDR3: TGTGCCAGCAGTACCAATCGACAGGGAAGGACTGAAGCTTTCTTT.

The chain recombines TRBV14 with TRBJ1-6, with 10 positions matching TRBD1. J lost 10 bases, V lost 6 bases, and 9 bases had no gene match. This CDR3 contains 15 residues. Germline V gene data show CDR1 as SGHDN and CDR2 as FVKESK. CDR3 sequence: CASSPGQGVGSPLHF. The DNA of the CDR3 is TGTGCCAGCAGTCCCGGACAGGGGGTTGGGTCACCCCTCCACTTT.

The genes are TRBV28 and TRBJ1-2, with D possibly TRBD1 on 5 matching bases. CDR3 length: 15 residues. Trimming left V 2 bases short and J 2 bases short, with 12 bases between. Germline V gives CDR1 MDHEN, CDR2 SYDVKM. CDR3 sequence: CASSLMAGVNYGYTF. CDR3 bases: TGTGCCAGCAGTTTAATGGCGGGGGTAAACTATGGCTACACCTTC.

On this clone itself: Other DNA sequences from this sample encode an identical CDR3 as well. V is TRBV11-2 and J is TRBJ1-2; tentatively, D is TRBD1 (6 bases). Germline CDR1 reads SGHAT; CDR2 reads FQNNGV. This CDR3 has 13 amino acids. V lost 0 bases to trimming and J lost 6 bases, with 8 bases between them. The CDR3 DNA follows: TGTGCCAGCAGCTTAGACAGGGGAAATGGCTACACCTTC. Its protein product is CASSLDRGNGYTF.

This clone occurred a few times. V is TRBV5-6 and J is TRBJ1-2; TRBD1 agrees at 8 bases. J gave up 6 bases and V 6 bases, and 7 bases lay outside the gene matches. CDR1 and CDR2 from the germline V gene are SGHDT and YYEEEE. CDR3 length: 13 residues. Here the CDR3 reads CASKDRVNHGYTF. The CDR3 DNA reads TGTGCCAGCAAGGACAGGGTAAATCATGGCTACACCTTC.

The genes are TRBV6-1 and TRBJ2-1, with TRBD2 matching 12 bases. J was trimmed by 4 bases and V by 0 bases; bases with no gene match: 1. Germline assignment: CDR1 MNHNS and CDR2 SASEGT. This CDR3 comprises 16 residues. CDR3: CASSEALAGGYNEQFF. CDR3 nucleotides: TGTGCCAGCAGTGAAGCCCTAGCGGGAGGGTACAATGAGCAGTTCTTC.